This T cell receptor (beta chain) is drawn from a study of metastatic and nonmetastatic thyroid tumors. Across the study: Repertoire comparison spanned blood and tumor or nodule tissue of malignant and benign thyroid patients.

The study, taken as a whole, reports: As reported, TCR beta diversity in blood and tumor was significantly higher in malignant thyroid tumors than in benign nodules.

The CDR3 sequence is 15 residues long. The V and J ends lost 6 bases and 0 bases respectively, with 14 bases between them. This clone occurred many times. The target antigen is unknown. Under the authors' procedure: The study took CDR3 differences across clinicopathological groups and made a distant-metastasis classifier for papillary thyroid cancer from them. Via MiXCR, TCRdb re-called the PCR reads. These V and J calls originate from TCRdb's pipeline instead of the authors' own analysis. Counted here are some 28,000 clones, 15% to 20% occurring once; the ten biggest clones make up about 4.8%. All patients reached thyroid surgery having received no treatment beforehand.

The sequenced material came from blood. This TCR derives from a female donor with papillary thyroid cancer or a benign thyroid nodule (not recorded which). Some clones in this sample may be carry-over from other donors' samples. V is TRBV12-3 or TRBV12-4 and J is TRBJ1-1; D is perhaps TRBD1 (5 bases). The CDR3 coding sequence is TGTGCCAGCAGCTTTTCTGGGGCCCTGAACACTGAAGCTTTCTTT. It translates to CASSFSGALNTEAFF.